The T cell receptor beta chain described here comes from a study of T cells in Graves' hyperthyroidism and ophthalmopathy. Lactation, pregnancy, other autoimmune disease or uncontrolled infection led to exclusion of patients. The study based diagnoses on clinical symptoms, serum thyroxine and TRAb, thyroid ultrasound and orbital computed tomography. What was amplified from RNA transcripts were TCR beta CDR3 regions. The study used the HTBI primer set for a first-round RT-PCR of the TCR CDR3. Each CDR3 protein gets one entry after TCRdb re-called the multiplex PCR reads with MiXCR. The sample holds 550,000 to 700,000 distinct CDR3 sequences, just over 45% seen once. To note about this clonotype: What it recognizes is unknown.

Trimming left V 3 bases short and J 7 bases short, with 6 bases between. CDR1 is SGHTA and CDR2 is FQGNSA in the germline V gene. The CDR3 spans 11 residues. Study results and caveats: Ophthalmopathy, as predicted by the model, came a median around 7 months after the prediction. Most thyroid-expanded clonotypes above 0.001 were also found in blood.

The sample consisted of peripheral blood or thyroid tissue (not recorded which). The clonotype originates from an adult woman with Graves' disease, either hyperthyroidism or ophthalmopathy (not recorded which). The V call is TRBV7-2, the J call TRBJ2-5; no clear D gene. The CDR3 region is CASSFWGTQYF. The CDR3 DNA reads TGTGCCAGCAGCTTTTGGGGGACCCAGTACTTC.